Listed below are T cell receptor beta chains from one sample, sequenced in a study of shared T cell receptors in the human thymus. The repertoire was sequenced with immunoSEQ multiplex PCR; TCRdb's copy has only in-frame clones and lacks some. The sample contains hundreds of thousands of clones, 85% to 95% of which appear only once. The specimen sequenced was thymocytes. The receptors were gathered from a human donor. Both conserved end residues are part of each CDR3. A D gene is named only where the DNA matches it firmly. A clone size is listed for some rows: how often the clone was seen (once, few, many), or a class if it is expanded.

v_call,d_call,j_call,clone_size,cdr3_nt,cdr3_aa
TRBV10-2,-,TRBJ2-7,-,TGCGCCAGCAGCCCCGTCCAGCGCGGCTACGAGCAGTACTTC,CASSPVQRGYEQYF
TRBV7-6,TRBD2,TRBJ2-1,-,TGTGCCAGCGTGGGAAGGGTTGGAGCGGGAGTAGGCTACAATGAGCAGTTCTTC,CASVGRVGAGVGYNEQFF
TRBV5-4,-,TRBJ2-7,few,TGTGCCAGCAGCTTGGCCGGGCTCGAGCAGTACTTC,CASSLAGLEQYF
TRBV11-3,-,TRBJ2-1,-,TGTGCCAGCAGCCCCGGGAACTATAGCTCCTACAATGAGCAGTTCTTC,CASSPGNYSSYNEQFF
TRBV28,TRBD1,TRBJ1-2,-,TGTGCCAGCAGTTTCGATCCGGGACAGGGAAACTATGGCTACACCTTC,CASSFDPGQGNYGYTF
TRBV5-4,-,TRBJ2-1,-,TGTGCCAGCAGCGGACCCTTGGGAGCTGAGCAGTTCTTC,CASSGPLGAEQFF
TRBV28,-,TRBJ1-2,-,TGTGCCAGCAGTTTTGGCAGGGACTACCCTGGCTACACCTTC,CASSFGRDYPGYTF
TRBV4-1,TRBD2,TRBJ2-5,-,TGCGCCAGCAGCCAGGCCCCCATAAGCGGGAGGGCCTTTCGGTTTGAGACCCAGTACTTC,CASSQAPISGRAFRFETQYF
TRBV6-1,-,TRBJ2-7,-,TGTGCCAGCGTGATCGCGGGCTACGAGCAGTACTTC,CASVIAGYEQYF
TRBV6-5,TRBD1,TRBJ1-5,-,TGTGCCAGCAGTGGGGTACAGGGGTCTCATCAGCCCCAGCATTTT,CASSGVQGSHQPQHF
TRBV28,TRBD1,TRBJ2-7,-,TGTGCCAGCAGGGACAGGGGGTTCCACGAGCAGTACTTC,CASRDRGFHEQYF